One T cell receptor beta chain is described in this entry. In germline, CDR1 is SGHTA, CDR2 FQGNSA. J was trimmed by 4 bases and V by 5 bases; bases with no gene match: 10. The CDR3 covers 15 residues. The data derive from a study of cytomegalovirus exposure and HLA in healthy donors. Primers: 60 Vbeta forward and 13 Jbeta reverse. TCRdb's copy holds only in-frame clones and misses some; the assay was immunoSEQ multiplex PCR. The sample lists 180,000 or so clones; around four fifths were seen once. The genes are TRBV7-2 and TRBJ2-7; the match to TRBD2 covers 8 bases. The sequenced sample consisted of PBMCs. The source of this sequence is a woman aged 55-69 years in good health and CMV-seropositive. CDR3 bases: TGTGCCAGCAGCCACGAAGCTAGCGGGTTGTACGAGCAGTACTTC. Protein sequence: CASSHEASGLYEQYF.